This T cell receptor (beta chain) was identified in a study of T cell repertoires in cytomegalovirus infection. Study information: CMV infection together with matching HLA type was indicated by public TCR beta signatures. Study results and limitations: Pooled public TCR beta family frequency picked out CMV carriers with the relevant HLA. The study found HLA-C-restricted CMV-specific TCR beta clonotypes dominating the ex vivo response.

Each CDR3 protein is one row after TCRdb ran MiXCR on the reads. Here the sample spans 400,000 to 550,000 distinct CDR3 sequences, around 10% being singletons. The trim removed 1 base at V and 6 bases at J, leaving 5 bases unmatched. This CDR3 is 15 amino acids long. As for this clonotype: Its target is unknown.

V usage is TRBV12-3 or TRBV12-4 and J usage is TRBJ2-7, with 11 bases lining up with TRBD2. Sample: PBMCs. This receptor was identified in a human donor in good health (CMV status not recorded). Some clones in this sample may be carry-over from other donors' samples. The CDR3 DNA reads as TGTGCCAGCAGTTTAGAGACTAGCGGGAAGGTCGAGCAGTACTTC. Its protein is CASSLETSGKVEQYF.